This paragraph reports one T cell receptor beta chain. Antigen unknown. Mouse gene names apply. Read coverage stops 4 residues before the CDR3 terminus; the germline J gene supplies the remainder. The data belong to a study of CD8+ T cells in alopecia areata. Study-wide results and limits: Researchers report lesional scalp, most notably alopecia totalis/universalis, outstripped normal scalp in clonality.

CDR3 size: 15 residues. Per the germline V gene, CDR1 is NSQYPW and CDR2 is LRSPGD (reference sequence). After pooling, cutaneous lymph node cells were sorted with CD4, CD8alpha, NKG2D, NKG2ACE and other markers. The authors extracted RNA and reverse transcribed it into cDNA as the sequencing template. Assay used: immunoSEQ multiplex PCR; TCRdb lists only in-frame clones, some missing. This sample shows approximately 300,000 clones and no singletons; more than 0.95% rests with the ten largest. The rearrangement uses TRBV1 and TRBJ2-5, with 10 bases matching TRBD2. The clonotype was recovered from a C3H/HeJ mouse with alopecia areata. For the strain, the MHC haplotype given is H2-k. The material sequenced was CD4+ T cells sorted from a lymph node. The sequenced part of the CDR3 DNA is TGCACCTGCAGTGCAGATGGGGACTGGGGTGAC. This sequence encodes CTCSADGDWGD. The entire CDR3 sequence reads CTCSADGDWGDTQYF.